These 20 T cell receptor beta chains came from one sample sequenced in a study of T cell repertoires in cytomegalovirus infection. TCRdb used MiXCR to reprocess the reads, holding one entry per CDR3 protein. The repertoire consists of 200,000 or so distinct CDR3 sequences, with 28% occurring once and the leading ten covering 30% to 40%. The sequenced sample was PBMCs. The source of these receptors is a human donor in good health (CMV status not recorded). Some clones in this sample may be carry-over from other donors' samples.

The rearrangement uses TRBV7-9 and TRBJ2-4; TRBD1 might be the D (5 bases). Trimming removed 5 bases from V and 0 bases from J, with 14 bases in between. CDR3 length equals 16 residues. The germline gives CDR1 SEHNR, CDR2 FQNEAQ (reference sequence). The CDR3 bases are TGTGCCAGCAGCACCGGAACAGGTTTAGCCAAAAACATTCAGTACTTC. As protein: CASSTGTGLAKNIQYF.

The chain carries TRBV6-2 or TRBV6-3 and TRBJ1-5, with TRBD1 as a possible D gene (5 bases). Germline-derived CDR1 and CDR2 are MNHEY and SVGEGT. The V and J ends lost 6 bases and 0 bases respectively, with 15 bases between them. The CDR3 loop spans 16 amino acids. CDR3 in DNA: TGTGCCAGCAGAACTAACAGGCGGAATAGCAATCAGCCCCAGCATTTT. Translating it yields CASRTNRRNSNQPQHF.

This clonotype was observed a few times. The rearrangement uses TRBV12-5 and TRBJ2-7; D is unresolved. The CDR3 extends over 11 amino acids. Trimming took off 5 bases at V and 4 bases at J, with 6 bases between the two ends. The germline V gene has CDR1 LGHNT and CDR2 FRNRAP. This CDR3 is CASGLEYEQYF. CDR3 nucleotides: TGTGCTAGTGGTCTTGAGTACGAGCAGTACTTC.

This clonotype was counted only a few times. The chain employs TRBV3-1 and TRBJ2-5; TRBD2 is a possible D gene (6 bases). The CDR3 runs 16 residues. CDR1 is LGHDT and CDR2 is YNNKEL in the germline V gene (reference sequence). V gave up 0 bases and J gave up 2 bases, with 13 bases separating them. The CDR3 protein is CASSQDQDYQQETQYF. In DNA, the CDR3 is TGTGCCAGCAGCCAAGATCAGGACTACCAACAAGAGACCCAGTACTTC.

The chain employs TRBV29-1 and TRBJ1-2; unclear D gene. The CDR3 is 12 residues long. The V gene lost 0 bases and the J gene lost 8 bases, with 10 bases spanning the gap. CDR1 SQVTM and CDR2 ANQGSEA come from the germline V gene. CDR3 residues: CSVEDPTGGYTF. In DNA form, the CDR3 reads TGCAGCGTTGAAGATCCGACCGGAGGCTACACCTTC. The full variable domain, completed using reference TRBV29-1 and TRBJ1-2, is SAVISQKPSRDICQRGTSLTIQCQVDSQVTMMFWYRQQPGQSLTLIATANQGSEATYESGFVIDKFPISRPNLTFSTLTVSNMSPEDSSIYLCSVEDPTGGYTFGSGTRLTVV.

This clonotype was seen at least ten times. The chain has TRBV7-8 and TRBJ2-5; D call uncertain. This CDR3 is built from 13 residues. CDR1 SGHVS and CDR2 FQNEAQ come from the germline V gene. The ends were cut back, 4 bases at V and 4 bases at J, with 10 bases in the middle. The CDR3 sequence is CASSSPAGETQYF. CDR3 nucleotides: TGTGCCAGCAGCTCGCCGGCTGGAGAGACCCAGTACTTC.

This chain links TRBV5-1 with TRBJ1-1; D may be TRBD1 (6 bases). CDR3 length equals 14 residues. CDR1 and CDR2 (germline): SGHRS, YFSETQ. V gave up 3 bases and J gave up 3 bases, with 12 bases separating them. The chain's CDR3 is CASSSIPGDTEAFF. CDR3 coding DNA: TGCGCCAGCAGCTCCATTCCAGGGGACACTGAAGCTTTCTTT.

This rearrangement joins TRBV7-2 to TRBJ1-1; D remains unclear. Trimming took off 5 bases at V and 13 bases at J, with 17 bases between the two ends. Germline V gene sequence: CDR1 SGHTA, CDR2 FQGNSA. This CDR3 contains 12 residues. In DNA form, the CDR3 reads TGTGCCAGCAGCCTCTATGGCCTCGGGGATTTCTTT. It is translated as CASSLYGLGDFF.

The J gene is TRBJ1-2, the V gene TRBV30; TRBD1 might be the D (5 bases). The CDR3 is 12 amino acids. Germline V gives CDR1 GTSNPN, CDR2 SVGIG (reference sequence). The V end lost 5 bases, the J end lost 0 bases, and 7 bases lay between the germline ends. Here the CDR3 reads CAWDRSNYGYTF. The DNA for the CDR3 is TGTGCCTGGGACAGATCTAACTATGGCTACACCTTC.

This clonotype was observed a few times. This chain joins TRBV6-5 and TRBJ2-3, with D possibly matching TRBD2 (7 bases). The CDR3 extends over 15 amino acids. Trimming shortened V by 8 bases and J by 4 bases, and 19 bases separated the two germline ends. Germline loops: CDR1 MNHEY, CDR2 SVGAGI. This CDR3 is CASARKGGGPDTQYF. In DNA, the CDR3 is TGTGCCAGCGCCAGGAAAGGGGGGGGCCCAGATACGCAGTATTTT.

The CDR3 spells CASSYSSGTEYTF. In DNA form, the CDR3 reads TGTGCCAGCAGTTACTCTTCCGGGACAGAATACACCTTC. The chain has TRBV6-2 or TRBV6-3 and TRBJ1-2; 7 bases agree with TRBD1. Looked up from germline, CDR1 is MNHEY and CDR2 is SVGEGT. The length of the CDR3 is 13 residues. J gave up 11 bases and V 0 bases, and 6 bases lay outside the gene matches.

This clonotype was seen only a few times. The chain links TRBV7-9 to TRBJ2-7, with D uncertain. Deletions cut 2 bases from V and 6 bases from J, with 11 bases between. CDR1 and CDR2 from the germline V gene are SEHNR and FQNEAQ (reference sequence). The CDR3 contains 13 residues. Here the CDR3 DNA reads TGTGCCAGCAGCTTACCTACCGGCGGCGAGCAGTACTTC. Amino acid sequence: CASSLPTGGEQYF.

At least ten counts were recorded for this clonotype. V usage is TRBV7-2 and J usage is TRBJ1-2; 10 nucleotides align to TRBD1. V lost 5 bases and J lost 2; bases outside the gene matches: 5. This CDR3 has 15 amino acids. CDR1 SGHTA and CDR2 FQGNSA come from the germline V gene. CDR3 loop: CASSPWTGGNYGYTF. CDR3 nucleotide sequence: TGTGCCAGCAGCCCCTGGACAGGGGGAAACTATGGCTACACCTTC.

This clonotype was found a few times. CDR3 amino acids: CAISDGRGPGNTEAFF. CDR3 nucleotides: TGTGCCATCAGTGACGGAAGGGGGCCAGGGAACACTGAAGCTTTCTTT. The V and J genes are TRBV10-3 and TRBJ1-1; the match to TRBD1 covers 7 bases. V lost 3 bases and J lost 1; bases outside the gene matches: 8. There are 16 residues in the CDR3. Germline V gives CDR1 ENHRY, CDR2 SYGVKD.

This clonotype occurred a few times. The chain joins TRBV11-2 to TRBJ1-4; 8 bases match TRBD1. Trimming cost V 6 bases and J 0 bases; bases outside gene matches: 3. Germline V gene sequence: CDR1 SGHAT, CDR2 FQNNGV. The CDR3 has 15 amino acids. CDR3 loop: CASRTGDTTNEKLFF. DNA for the CDR3: TGTGCCAGCAGGACAGGGGATACAACTAATGAAAAACTGTTTTTT. The whole variable domain, filled in from reference TRBV11-2 and TRBJ1-4, reads EAGVAQSPRYKIIEKRQSVAFWCNPISGHATLYWYQQILGQGPKLLIQFQNNGVVDDSQLPKDRFSAERLKGVDSTLKIQPAKLEDSAVYLCASRTGDTTNEKLFFGSGTQLSVL.

The gene calls are TRBV28 and TRBJ1-2; no clear D gene. The CDR3 has 12 amino acids. Germline V gene data show CDR1 as MDHEN and CDR2 as SYDVKM. Trimming stripped 7 bases from V and 6 bases from J, with 12 bases between. CDR3 protein: CASIQPPDGYTF. CDR3 coding DNA: TGTGCCAGCATTCAACCTCCGGATGGCTACACCTTC.

This chain connects TRBV15 to TRBJ2-5, with a possible D match to TRBD2 (6 bases). Germline values: CDR1 LNHNV, CDR2 YYDKDF (reference sequence). The CDR3 is made up of 13 amino acids. V dropped 6 bases and J dropped 5 bases, with 13 bases sitting between them. The CDR3 protein is CATSWEVRETQYF. Here the CDR3 DNA reads TGTGCCACCAGTTGGGAGGTTCGGGAGACCCAGTACTTC.

This clonotype came up a few times. V usage is TRBV4-1 and J usage is TRBJ1-4; a weak D match, TRBD1 (5 bases). Germline CDR1 is MGHRA and CDR2 is YSYEKL. The ends were cut back, 3 bases at V and 5 bases at J, with 13 bases in the middle. This CDR3 comprises 15 residues. DNA of the CDR3: TGCGCCAGCAGCCACCGGGGAGGGGAGAATGAAAAACTGTTTTTT. Its translation: CASSHRGGENEKLFF.

CDR3 region: CAREQGFTDEQYF. The CDR3, as DNA: TGTGCCAGAGAACAGGGTTTCACGGACGAGCAGTACTTC. The genes are TRBV6-8 and TRBJ2-7; TRBD1 might be the D (6 bases). Looked up from germline, CDR1 is MNHGY and CDR2 is SAAAGT. The CDR3 covers 13 residues. V was shortened by 9 bases and J by 5 bases, with 17 bases between the two germline ends.

In this sample, this clonotype turned up a few times. The chain links TRBV12-5 to TRBJ2-3, with D unclear. The V gene lost 0 bases and the J gene lost 0 bases, with 4 bases spanning the gap. The length of the CDR3 is 14 residues. The germline CDR1 and CDR2 sequences are LGHNT and FRNRAP. The CDR3 region is CASGLVRSTDTQYF. In DNA form, the CDR3 reads TGTGCTAGTGGTTTGGTGCGAAGCACAGATACGCAGTATTTT.